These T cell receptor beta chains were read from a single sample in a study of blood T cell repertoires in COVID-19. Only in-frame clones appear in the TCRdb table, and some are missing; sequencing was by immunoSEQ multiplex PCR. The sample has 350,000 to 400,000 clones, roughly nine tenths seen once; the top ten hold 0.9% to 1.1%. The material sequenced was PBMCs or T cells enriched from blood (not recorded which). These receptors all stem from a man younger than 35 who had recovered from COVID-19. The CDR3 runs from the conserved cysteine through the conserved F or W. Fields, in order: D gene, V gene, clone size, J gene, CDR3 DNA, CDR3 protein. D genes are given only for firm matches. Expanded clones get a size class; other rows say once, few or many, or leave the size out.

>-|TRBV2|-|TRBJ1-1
TGTGCCAGCAGTCGCTTGACAGCGAACACTGAAGCTTTCTTT
CASSRLTANTEAFF
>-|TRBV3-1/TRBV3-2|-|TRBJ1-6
TGTGCCAGCAGCCGCCCACAGGGCTCACCCCTCCACTTT
CASSRPQGSPLHF
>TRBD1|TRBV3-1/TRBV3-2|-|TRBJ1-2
TGTGCCAGCAGTGGAGGGGGCCGGGGCGAGGGCTACACCTTC
CASSGGGRGEGYTF
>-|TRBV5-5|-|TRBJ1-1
TGTGCCAGCAGCTTGGTGCGGGACGACACTGAAGCTTTCTTT
CASSLVRDDTEAFF
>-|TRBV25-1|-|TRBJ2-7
TGTGCCAGCGTAACGACAGGTACCTACGAGCAGTACTTC
CASVTTGTYEQYF
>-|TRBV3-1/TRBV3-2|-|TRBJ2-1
TGTGCCAGCAGCCAACGGGGGACGGTTAGGCCGGAGCAGTTCTTC
CASSQRGTVRPEQFF
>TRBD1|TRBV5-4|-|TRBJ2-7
TGTGCCAGCAGCTGGGGGGCCCAGACAGGGGGCACCTACGAGCAGTACTTC
CASSWGAQTGGTYEQYF
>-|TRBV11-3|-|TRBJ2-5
TGTGCCAGCAGCTTAGGCTACGGAGAGACCCAGTACTTC
CASSLGYGETQYF
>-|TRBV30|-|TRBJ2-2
TGTGCCTGGAGTGTACGGGGGTTTGTCAGAGTGAGGACCGGGGAGCTGTTTTTT
CAWSVRGFVRVRTGELFF
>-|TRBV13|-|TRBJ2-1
TGTGCCAGCAGCCCGACCCAAGAGGACAAAGCCGATGAGCAGTTCTTC
CASSPTQEDKADEQFF
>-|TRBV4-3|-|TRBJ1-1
TGCGCCAGCAGCCCCCCCCGCGAACAGGGGAACACTGAAGCTTTCTTT
CASSPPREQGNTEAFF
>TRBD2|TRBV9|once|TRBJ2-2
TGTGCCAGCAGCCCGGGACTAGCGGGGGGTCCCTTGAACACCGGGGAGCTGTTTTTT
CASSPGLAGGPLNTGELFF
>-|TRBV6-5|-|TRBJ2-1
TGTGCCAGCAGCTTGCTTAGCTCCTACAATGAGCAGTTCTTC
CASSLLSSYNEQFF
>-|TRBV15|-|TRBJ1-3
TGTGCCACCAGCAGAGATTTCGGGGTATCAGGAAACACCATATATTTT
CATSRDFGVSGNTIYF
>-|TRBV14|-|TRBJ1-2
TGTGCCAGCAGCCAAGTAGTCGGGGGATACGGTGGCTACACCTTC
CASSQVVGGYGGYTF